A single sample is the source of the 10 T cell receptor beta chains below, sequenced in a study of OX40 agonist ivuxolimab in advanced cancers. TCRdb's copy holds only in-frame clones and misses some; the assay was immunoSEQ multiplex PCR. Here the sample spans around 60,000 clones, under 95% being singletons. The sequencing used CD4+ or CD8+ T cells sorted from blood, collected in a trial of the OX40 agonist ivuxolimab. The source is an adult with an advanced solid tumor such as melanoma, head and neck, liver or kidney cancer.

J is TRBJ2-1 and V is TRBV10-3, with 13 bases matching TRBD2. The CDR3 extends over 15 amino acids. Looked up from germline, CDR1 is ENHRY and CDR2 is SYGVKD. Trimming cost V 4 bases and J 10 bases; bases outside gene matches: 7. The CDR3 reads CAISAELAGGPEQFF. CDR3 nucleotide sequence: TGTGCCATCAGTGCGGAACTAGCGGGAGGGCCGGAGCAGTTCTTC.

This clone was seen a single time. This chain connects TRBV6-1 to TRBJ2-7; 8 bases line up with TRBD1. This CDR3 comprises 14 residues. Germline-derived CDR1 and CDR2 are MNHNS and SASEGT. The V gene end was trimmed by 5 bases and the J gene end by 5 bases; junction bases not matched to a gene: 8. CDR3 loop: CASSRPGGGDEQYF. The CDR3 DNA sequence: TGTGCCAGCAGTCGACCAGGGGGCGGCGACGAGCAGTACTTC.

The rearrangement joins TRBV19 to TRBJ1-3, with D perhaps TRBD1 (6 bases). Germline-derived CDR1 and CDR2 are LNHDA and SQIVND (reference sequence). V was shortened by 3 bases and J by 0 bases, with 9 bases between the two germline ends. The CDR3 is 15 amino acids. CDR3 sequence: CASSIWTDSGNTIYF. In DNA, the CDR3 is TGTGCCAGTAGTATCTGGACAGACTCTGGAAACACCATATATTTT.

The genes are TRBV5-4 and TRBJ2-2, with 8 positions matching TRBD2. The CDR3 is 16 residues long. V lost 3 bases to trimming and J lost 4 bases; unmatched junction nucleotides: 8. The germline V gene has CDR1 SGHNT and CDR2 YYREEE (reference sequence). CDR3 sequence reads: CASSWAGTRFTGELFF. For the CDR3, the DNA is TGTGCCAGCAGCTGGGCCGGGACTAGATTCACCGGGGAGCTGTTTTTT.

The table lists this clone with a count of one. The chain couples TRBV5-4 to TRBJ2-3; D might be TRBD1 (5 bases). Trimming took off 0 bases at V and 4 bases at J, with 6 bases between the two ends. The CDR3 is 13 residues long. CDR1 is SGHNT, CDR2 YYREEE, per germline (reference sequence). CDR3 in amino acids: CASSLEGADTQYF. CDR3 coding DNA: TGTGCCAGCAGCTTGGAAGGGGCAGATACGCAGTATTTT. Full variable domain (missing parts from reference TRBV5-4 and TRBJ2-3): ETGVTQSPTHLIKTRGQQVTLRCSSQSGHNTVSWYQQALGQGPQFIFQYYREEENGRGNFPPRFSGLQFPNYSSELNVNALELDDSALYLCASSLEGADTQYFGPGTRLTVL.

The chain recombines TRBV5-1 with TRBJ2-2; D gene uncertain. Germline V gene data show CDR1 as SGHRS and CDR2 as YFSETQ. V dropped 4 bases and J dropped 4 bases, with 8 bases sitting between them. This CDR3 spans 13 amino acids. The CDR3 region is CASSGSSTGELFF. For the CDR3, the DNA is TGCGCCAGCAGCGGATCGAGCACCGGGGAGCTGTTTTTT. Full variable domain (missing parts from reference TRBV5-1 and TRBJ2-2): KAGVTQTPRYLIKTRGQQVTLSCSPISGHRSVSWYQQTPGQGLQFLFEYFSETQRNKGNFPGRFSGRQFSNSRSEMNVSTLELGDSALYLCASSGSSTGELFFGEGSRLTVL.

The V call is TRBV6-5, the J call TRBJ1-2; 8 bases map to TRBD1. Germline V gene lookup returns CDR1 MNHEY and CDR2 SVGAGI. The CDR3 runs 14 residues. V was pared by 6 bases and J by 6 bases, with 9 bases of the junction left unmatched. The chain's CDR3 is CASSPYRGAHGYTF. CDR3 coding DNA: TGTGCCAGCAGCCCTTACAGGGGGGCACATGGCTACACCTTC.

The rearrangement uses TRBV10-3 and TRBJ1-3, with D tentatively TRBD1 (5 bases). Germline-derived CDR1 and CDR2 are ENHRY and SYGVKD. This CDR3 spans 14 amino acids. Deletions cut 4 bases from V and 0 bases from J, with 7 bases between. DNA for the CDR3: TGTGCCATCAGTGCGGGGCGCTCTGGAAACACCATATATTTT. This codes for CAISAGRSGNTIYF.

This clone was detected only once. The V call is TRBV10-1, the J call TRBJ1-1; D is unclear. Trimming pared 1 base from V and 5 bases from J, leaving 5 bases between. In germline, CDR1 is WNHNN, CDR2 SYGVQD (reference sequence). The CDR3 length is 12 residues. CDR3 residues: CASSEFGTEAFF. The CDR3 DNA reads TGCGCCAGCAGTGAGTTCGGTACTGAAGCTTTCTTT.

The CDR3 here is CASSGRGTYNEQFF. The CDR3 DNA is TGTGCCAGCAGCGGGAGGGGTACCTACAATGAGCAGTTCTTC. This chain links TRBV6-6 with TRBJ2-1; 8 bases fit TRBD2. This CDR3 is 14 amino acids long. Trimming at V came to 6 bases and at J to 2 bases, leaving 3 bases not matched to a gene. The germline V gene encodes CDR1 MNHNY and CDR2 SVGAGI (reference sequence).